A selection of T cell receptor beta chains follows, all from one sample in a study of pediatric ulcerative colitis. Produced via immunoSEQ multiplex PCR; TCRdb's table is partial and in-frame only. The sample contains roughly 64,000 clones, roughly nine tenths of which appear only once. The sample taken for sequencing was blood. Every receptor here comes from a boy aged 10-17 years with severe ulcerative colitis. CDR3s include the opening cysteine and the closing phenylalanine or tryptophan. The D gene is left open where the match is weak.

j_gene,v_gene,d_gene,CDR3nt,CDR3aa
TRBJ2-3,TRBV7-8,-,TGTGCCAGCAGCGTACGACCAGGGGATACGCAGTATTTT,CASSVRPGDTQYF
TRBJ1-2,TRBV4-2,-,TGTGCCAGCAGCCAGGCTTGGGACGGCCAGGACGGCTACACCTTC,CASSQAWDGQDGYTF
TRBJ2-2,TRBV9,-,TGTGCCAGCAGCTTGGGACTCCCCGGGGAGCTGTTTTTT,CASSLGLPGELFF
TRBJ2-3,TRBV9,TRBD2,TGTGCCAGCAGCCTAGCGGCGGATCTTAGAGATACGCAGTATTTT,CASSLAADLRDTQYF
TRBJ1-1,TRBV7-8,-,TGTGCCAGCAGCCTTCAGGAGAACACTGAAGCTTTCTTT,CASSLQENTEAFF
TRBJ1-1,TRBV4-3,TRBD1,TGCGCCAGCAGCCGTGGGACAGAACCTGGCTTAGCTGAAGCTTTCTTT,CASSRGTEPGLAEAFF
TRBJ2-1,TRBV6-5,-,TGTGCCAGCAGTTACAACAGGGATCTTTCCTACAATGAGCAGTTCTTC,CASSYNRDLSYNEQFF
TRBJ1-1,TRBV2,-,TGTGCCAGCACGGTGGGGACTGAAGCTTTCTTT,CASTVGTEAFF
TRBJ2-2,TRBV5-1,-,TGCGCCAGCAGCAGAGGGGACATTTCAGTGTGGGCCACCGGGGAGCTGTTTTTT,CASSRGDISVWATGELFF
TRBJ2-7,TRBV19,TRBD2,TGTGCCAGTAACTCCGCGGGAGAGGTCGAGCAGTACTTC,CASNSAGEVEQYF
TRBJ2-1,TRBV13,-,TGTGCCAGCAGCACGGGGTTTAATGAGCAGTTCTTC,CASSTGFNEQFF
TRBJ1-3,TRBV7-4,-,TGTGCCAGCAGCCCGCGTGCGGACCTACCCTCTGGAAACACCATATATTTT,CASSPRADLPSGNTIYF
TRBJ2-7,TRBV4-1,-,TGCGCCAGCAGCCAGGTAGCGGCCCGACGGGACGAGCAGTACTTC,CASSQVAARRDEQYF
TRBJ2-1,TRBV2,-,TGTGCCAGCTGGGGACTTCTAGAGGGGACCTACAATGAGCAGTTCTTC,CASWGLLEGTYNEQFF